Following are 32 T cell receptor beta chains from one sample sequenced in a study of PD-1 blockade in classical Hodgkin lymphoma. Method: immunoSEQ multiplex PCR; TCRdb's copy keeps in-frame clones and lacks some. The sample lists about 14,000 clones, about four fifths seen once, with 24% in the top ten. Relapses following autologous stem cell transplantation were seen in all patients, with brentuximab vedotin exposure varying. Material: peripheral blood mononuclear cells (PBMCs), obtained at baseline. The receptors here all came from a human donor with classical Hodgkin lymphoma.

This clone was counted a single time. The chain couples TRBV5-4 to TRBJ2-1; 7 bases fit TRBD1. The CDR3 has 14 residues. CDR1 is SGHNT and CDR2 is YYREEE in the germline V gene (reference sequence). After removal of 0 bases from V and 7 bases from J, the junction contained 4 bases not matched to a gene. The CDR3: CASSLEGAGNEQFF. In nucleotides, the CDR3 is TGTGCCAGCAGCTTGGAGGGGGCAGGGAATGAGCAGTTCTTC. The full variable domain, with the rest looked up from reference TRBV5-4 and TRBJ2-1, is ETGVTQSPTHLIKTRGQQVTLRCSSQSGHNTVSWYQQALGQGPQFIFQYYREEENGRGNFPPRFSGLQFPNYSSELNVNALELDDSALYLCASSLEGAGNEQFFGPGTRLTVL.

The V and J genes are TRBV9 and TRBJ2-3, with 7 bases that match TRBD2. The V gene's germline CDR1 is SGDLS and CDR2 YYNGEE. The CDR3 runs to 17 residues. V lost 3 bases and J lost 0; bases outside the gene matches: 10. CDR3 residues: CASSDSFSGVSTDTQYF. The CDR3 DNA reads TGTGCCAGCAGCGACTCTTTCAGCGGGGTCAGCACAGATACGCAGTATTTT. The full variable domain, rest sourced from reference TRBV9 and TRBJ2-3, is DSGVTQTPKHLITATGQRVTLRCSPRSGDLSVYWYQQSLDQGLQFLIQYYNGEERAKGNILERFSAQQFPDLHSELNLSSLELGDSALYFCASSDSFSGVSTDTQYFGPGTRLTVL.

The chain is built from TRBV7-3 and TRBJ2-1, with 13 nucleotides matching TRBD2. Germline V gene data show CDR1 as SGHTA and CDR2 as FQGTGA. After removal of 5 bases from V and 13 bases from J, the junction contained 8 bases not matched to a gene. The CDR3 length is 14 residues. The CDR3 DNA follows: TGTGCCAGCAGCCCCGGACTAGCGGGGGAGCCCCAGTTCTTC. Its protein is CASSPGLAGEPQFF.

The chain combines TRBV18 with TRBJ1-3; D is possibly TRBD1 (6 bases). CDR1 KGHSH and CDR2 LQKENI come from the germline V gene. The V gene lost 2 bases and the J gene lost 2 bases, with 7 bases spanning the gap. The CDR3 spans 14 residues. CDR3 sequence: CASSPGGPGNTIYF. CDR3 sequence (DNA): TGTGCCAGCTCACCAGGGGGGCCTGGAAACACCATATATTTT.

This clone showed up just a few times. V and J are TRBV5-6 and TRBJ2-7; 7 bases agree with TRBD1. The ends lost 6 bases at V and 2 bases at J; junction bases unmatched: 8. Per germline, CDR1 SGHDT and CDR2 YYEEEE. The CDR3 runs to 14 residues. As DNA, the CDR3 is TGTGCCAGCACCTCCGGGACAGCAGCCTACGAGCAGTACTTC. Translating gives CASTSGTAAYEQYF.

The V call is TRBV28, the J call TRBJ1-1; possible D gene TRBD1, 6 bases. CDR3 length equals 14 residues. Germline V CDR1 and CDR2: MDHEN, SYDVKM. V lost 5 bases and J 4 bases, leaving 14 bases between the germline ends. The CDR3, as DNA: TGTGCCAGCAGTATACCCGGGACAACCACTGAAGCTTTCTTT. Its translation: CASSIPGTTTEAFF.

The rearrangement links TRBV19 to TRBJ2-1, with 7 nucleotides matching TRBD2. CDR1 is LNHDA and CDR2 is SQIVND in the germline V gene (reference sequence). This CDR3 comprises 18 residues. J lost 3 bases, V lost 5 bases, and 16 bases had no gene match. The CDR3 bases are TGTGCCAGTAGTTCTGCGTGGAGGGCCGGGACTAACTACAATGAGCAGTTCTTC. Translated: CASSSAWRAGTNYNEQFF.

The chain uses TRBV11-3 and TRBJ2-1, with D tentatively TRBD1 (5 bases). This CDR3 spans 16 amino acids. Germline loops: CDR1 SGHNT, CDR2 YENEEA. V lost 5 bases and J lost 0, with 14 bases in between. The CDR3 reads CASSPAGQGSYNEQFF. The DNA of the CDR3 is TGTGCCAGCAGCCCCGCCGGGCAGGGCTCCTACAATGAGCAGTTCTTC.

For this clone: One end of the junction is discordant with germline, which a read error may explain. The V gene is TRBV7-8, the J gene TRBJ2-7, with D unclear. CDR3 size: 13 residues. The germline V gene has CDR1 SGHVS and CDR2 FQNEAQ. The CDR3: CASSSRLSNEQYF. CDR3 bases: TGTGCCAGCAGCTCCCGGCTCTCCAACGAGCAGTACTTC.

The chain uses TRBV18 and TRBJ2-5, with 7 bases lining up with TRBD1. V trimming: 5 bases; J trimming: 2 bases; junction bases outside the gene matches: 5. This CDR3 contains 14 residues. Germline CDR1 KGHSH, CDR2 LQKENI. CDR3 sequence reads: CASSSGTVQETQYF. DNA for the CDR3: TGTGCCAGCTCATCTGGGACAGTTCAAGAGACCCAGTACTTC.

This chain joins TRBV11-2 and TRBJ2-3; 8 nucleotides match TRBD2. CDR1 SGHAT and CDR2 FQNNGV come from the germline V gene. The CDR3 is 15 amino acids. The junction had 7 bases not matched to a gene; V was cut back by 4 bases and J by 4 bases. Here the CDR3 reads CASSSLAGLSDTQYF. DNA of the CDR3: TGTGCCAGCAGCTCGTTAGCGGGGCTCTCAGATACGCAGTATTTT.

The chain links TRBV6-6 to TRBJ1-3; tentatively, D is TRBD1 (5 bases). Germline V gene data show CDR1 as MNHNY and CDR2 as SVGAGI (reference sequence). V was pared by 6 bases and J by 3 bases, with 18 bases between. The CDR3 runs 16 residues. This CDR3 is CASSRNDPGIGNTIYF. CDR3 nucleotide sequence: TGTGCCAGCAGCCGAAATGACCCAGGGATTGGAAACACCATATATTTT.

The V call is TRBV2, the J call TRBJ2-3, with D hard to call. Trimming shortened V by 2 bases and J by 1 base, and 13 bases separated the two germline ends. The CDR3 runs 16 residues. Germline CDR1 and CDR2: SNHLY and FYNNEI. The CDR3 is CASSELVRARTDTQYF. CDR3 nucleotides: TGTGCCAGCAGTGAATTGGTGAGAGCACGCACAGATACGCAGTATTTT.

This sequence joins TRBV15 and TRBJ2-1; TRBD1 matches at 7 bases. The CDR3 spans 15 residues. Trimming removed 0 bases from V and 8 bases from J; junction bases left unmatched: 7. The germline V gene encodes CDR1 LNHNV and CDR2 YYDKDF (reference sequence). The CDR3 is CATSRERQGSDEQFF. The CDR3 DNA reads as TGTGCCACCAGCAGAGAGCGACAGGGATCGGATGAGCAGTTCTTC. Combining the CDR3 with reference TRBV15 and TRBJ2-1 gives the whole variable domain DAMVIQNPRYQVTQFGKPVTLSCSQTLNHNVMYWYQQKSSQAPKLLFHYYDKDFNNEADTPDNFQSRRPNTSFCFLDIRSPGLGDTAMYLCATSRERQGSDEQFFGPGTRLTVL.

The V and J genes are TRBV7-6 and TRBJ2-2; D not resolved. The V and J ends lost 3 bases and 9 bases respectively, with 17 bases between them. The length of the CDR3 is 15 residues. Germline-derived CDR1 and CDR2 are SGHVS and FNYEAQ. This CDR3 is CASSFGGFLNRELFF. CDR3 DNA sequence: TGTGCCAGCAGCTTTGGTGGCTTTTTAAACAGGGAGCTGTTTTTT.

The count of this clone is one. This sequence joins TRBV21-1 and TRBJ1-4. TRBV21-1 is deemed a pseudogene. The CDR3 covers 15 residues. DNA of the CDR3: TGTGCCAGCAGTATCTGGGTTGCAACTAATGAAAAACTGTTTTTT. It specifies CASSIWVATNEKLFF.

CDR3: CASSPPSRASGGADTQYF. CDR3 DNA: TGTGCCAGCAGCCCTCCCTCTCGGGCTAGCGGGGGAGCAGATACGCAGTATTTT. The chain recombines TRBV9 with TRBJ2-3; 10 bases are a match to TRBD2. J lost 4 bases, V lost 4 bases, and 15 bases had no gene match. This CDR3 has 18 amino acids. In germline, CDR1 is SGDLS, CDR2 YYNGEE.

Here the CDR3 reads CASRATGANYGYTF. The CDR3 DNA sequence: TGTGCCTCACGGGCGACAGGGGCCAACTATGGCTACACCTTC. The J gene is TRBJ1-2, the V gene TRBV10-3; 8 bases align to TRBD1. CDR1 and CDR2 (germline): ENHRY, SYGVKD. The V segment lost 11 bases and the J segment 2 bases; nucleotides outside the gene matches: 10. The length of the CDR3 is 14 residues.

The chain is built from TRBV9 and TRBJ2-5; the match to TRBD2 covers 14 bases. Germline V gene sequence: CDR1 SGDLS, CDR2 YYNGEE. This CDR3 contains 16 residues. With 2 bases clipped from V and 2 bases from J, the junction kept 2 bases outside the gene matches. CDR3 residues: CASSVRLAGGQETQYF. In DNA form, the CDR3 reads TGTGCCAGCAGCGTCCGACTAGCGGGGGGGCAAGAGACCCAGTACTTC.

The CDR3 DNA is TGTGCCAGCAGGTTGGGACTAGCGGGGGCCAAAAACATTCAGTACTTC. Protein: CASRLGLAGAKNIQYF. This sequence joins TRBV2 and TRBJ2-4; TRBD2 agrees at 13 bases. Germline values: CDR1 SNHLY, CDR2 FYNNEI. The CDR3 totals 16 residues. V was pared by 6 bases and J by 1 base, with 3 bases of the junction left unmatched.

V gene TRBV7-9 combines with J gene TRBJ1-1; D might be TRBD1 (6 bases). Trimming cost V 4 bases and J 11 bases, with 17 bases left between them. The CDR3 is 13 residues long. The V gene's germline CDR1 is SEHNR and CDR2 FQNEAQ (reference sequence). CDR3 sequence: CASSSGDTRVAFF. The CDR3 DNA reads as TGTGCCAGCAGCTCCGGGGACACCCGGGTGGCTTTCTTT. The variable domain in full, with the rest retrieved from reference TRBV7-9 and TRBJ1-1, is DTGVSQNPRHKITKRGQNVTFRCDPISEHNRLYWYRQTLGQGPEFLTYFQNEAQLEKSRLLSDRFSAERPKGSFSTLEIQRTEQGDSAMYLCASSSGDTRVAFFGQGTRLTVV.

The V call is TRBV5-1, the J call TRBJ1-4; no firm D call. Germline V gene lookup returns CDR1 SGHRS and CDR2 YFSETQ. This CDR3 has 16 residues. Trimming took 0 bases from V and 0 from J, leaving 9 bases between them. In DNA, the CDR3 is TGCGCCAGCAGCTTGGATGGGCCTTCAACTAATGAAAAACTGTTTTTT. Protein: CASSLDGPSTNEKLFF.

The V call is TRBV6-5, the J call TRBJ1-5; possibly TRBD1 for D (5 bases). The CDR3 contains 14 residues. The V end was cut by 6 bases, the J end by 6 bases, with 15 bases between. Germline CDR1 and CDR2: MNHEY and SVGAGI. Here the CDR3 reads CASREWGGSQPQHF. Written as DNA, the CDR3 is TGTGCCAGCAGGGAATGGGGGGGTAGTCAGCCCCAGCATTTT.

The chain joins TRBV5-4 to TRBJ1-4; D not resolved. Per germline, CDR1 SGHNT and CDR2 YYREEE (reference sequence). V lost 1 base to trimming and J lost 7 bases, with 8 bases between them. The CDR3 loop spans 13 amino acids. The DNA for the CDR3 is TGTGCCAGCAGCTTGCCCACGGTTGAAAAACTGTTTTTT. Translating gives CASSLPTVEKLFF.

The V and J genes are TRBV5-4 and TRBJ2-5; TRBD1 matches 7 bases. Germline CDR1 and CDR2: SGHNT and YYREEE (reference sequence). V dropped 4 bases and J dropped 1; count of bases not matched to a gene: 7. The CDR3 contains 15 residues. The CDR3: CASSRIGTAQETQYF. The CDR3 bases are TGTGCCAGCAGCAGAATCGGGACAGCCCAAGAGACCCAGTACTTC. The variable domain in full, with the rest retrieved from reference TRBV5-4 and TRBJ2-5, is ETGVTQSPTHLIKTRGQQVTLRCSSQSGHNTVSWYQQALGQGPQFIFQYYREEENGRGNFPPRFSGLQFPNYSSELNVNALELDDSALYLCASSRIGTAQETQYFGPGTRLLVL.

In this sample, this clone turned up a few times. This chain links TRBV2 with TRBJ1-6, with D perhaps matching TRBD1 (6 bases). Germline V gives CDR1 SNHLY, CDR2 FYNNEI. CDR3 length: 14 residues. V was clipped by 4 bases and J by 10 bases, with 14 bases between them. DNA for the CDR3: TGTGCCAGCAGTGCCCGACAGGTTGGGTCACCCCTCCACTTT. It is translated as CASSARQVGSPLHF.

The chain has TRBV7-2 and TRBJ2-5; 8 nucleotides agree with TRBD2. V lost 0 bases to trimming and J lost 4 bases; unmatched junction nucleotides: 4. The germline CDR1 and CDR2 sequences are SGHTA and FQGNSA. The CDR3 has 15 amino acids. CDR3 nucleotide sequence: TGTGCCAGCAGCTTAGCTAGTAGCGGGGTAGAGACCCAGTACTTC. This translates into CASSLASSGVETQYF.

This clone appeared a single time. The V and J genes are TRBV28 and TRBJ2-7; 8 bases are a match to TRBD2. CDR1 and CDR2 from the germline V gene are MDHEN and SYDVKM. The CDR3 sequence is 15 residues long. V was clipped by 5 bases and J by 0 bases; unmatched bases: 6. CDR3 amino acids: CASSPTSGSSYEQYF. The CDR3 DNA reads TGTGCCAGCAGTCCAACTAGCGGAAGCTCCTACGAGCAGTACTTC.

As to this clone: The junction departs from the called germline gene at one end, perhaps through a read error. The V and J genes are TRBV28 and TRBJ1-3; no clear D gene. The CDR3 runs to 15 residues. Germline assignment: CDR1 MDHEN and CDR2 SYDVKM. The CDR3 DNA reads TGTGCCAGCAGTCCGGGTCTCTTCTCTGAAAACACCATATATTTT. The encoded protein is CASSPGLFSENTIYF.

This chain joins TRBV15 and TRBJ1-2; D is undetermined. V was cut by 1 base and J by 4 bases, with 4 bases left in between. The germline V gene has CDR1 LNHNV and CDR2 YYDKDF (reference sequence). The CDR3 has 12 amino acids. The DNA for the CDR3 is TGTGCCACCAGCAGAGTGGGCTATGGCTACACCTTC. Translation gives CATSRVGYGYTF. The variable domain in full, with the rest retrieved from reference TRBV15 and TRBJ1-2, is DAMVIQNPRYQVTQFGKPVTLSCSQTLNHNVMYWYQQKSSQAPKLLFHYYDKDFNNEADTPDNFQSRRPNTSFCFLDIRSPGLGDTAMYLCATSRVGYGYTFGSGTRLTVV.

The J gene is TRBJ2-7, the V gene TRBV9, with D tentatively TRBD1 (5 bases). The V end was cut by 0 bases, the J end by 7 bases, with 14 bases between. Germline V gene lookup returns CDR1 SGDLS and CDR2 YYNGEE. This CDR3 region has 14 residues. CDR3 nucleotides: TGTGCCAGCAGCGTAGACCCAGGGAAAAGAGAGCAGTACTTC. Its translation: CASSVDPGKREQYF.

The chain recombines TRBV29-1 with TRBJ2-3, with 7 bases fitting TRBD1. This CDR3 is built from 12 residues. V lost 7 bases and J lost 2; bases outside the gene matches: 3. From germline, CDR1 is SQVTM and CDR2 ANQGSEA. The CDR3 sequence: CSGQGNTDTQYF. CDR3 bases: TGCAGCGGACAGGGAAACACAGATACGCAGTATTTT.